The source of this T cell receptor beta chain is a study of blood T cell repertoires in COVID-19. Trimming removed 4 bases at V and 0 bases at J, with 10 bases between. The CDR3 contains 15 residues. Germline V lookup: CDR1 SNHLY, CDR2 FYNNEI. Some clones are missing from TCRdb's copy, which holds only in-frame ones; the method was immunoSEQ multiplex PCR. Of around 140,000 clones listed, 85% to 90% were seen once; the top ten hold 2.5%. The sample taken for sequencing was peripheral blood. The TCR was taken from a man aged 45-60 years with active COVID-19. The chain employs TRBV2 and TRBJ1-5; D gene ambiguous. The CDR3 reads CASSVGVGSNQPQHF. As DNA, the CDR3 is TGTGCCAGCAGTGTGGGAGTGGGTAGCAATCAGCCCCAGCATTTT.